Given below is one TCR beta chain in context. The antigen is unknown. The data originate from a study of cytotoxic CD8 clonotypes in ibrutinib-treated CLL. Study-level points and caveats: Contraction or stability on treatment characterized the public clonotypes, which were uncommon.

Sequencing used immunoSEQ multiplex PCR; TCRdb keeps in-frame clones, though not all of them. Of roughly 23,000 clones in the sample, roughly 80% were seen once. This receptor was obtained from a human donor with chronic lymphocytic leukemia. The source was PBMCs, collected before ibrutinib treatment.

CDR3 protein: CASSLRPIGQGNSPLHF. The CDR3 nucleotides are TGTGCCAGCAGCTTACGCCCCATAGGACAGGGAAATTCACCCCTCCACTTT. The rearrangement joins TRBV7-6 to TRBJ1-6; 8 positions match TRBD1. Germline V CDR1 and CDR2: SGHVS, FNYEAQ. The CDR3 consists of 17 residues. Germline trimming cut 2 bases from V and 7 bases from J; bases unmatched to any gene: 10.